A selection of T cell receptor beta chains follows, all from one sample in a study of blood T cells in healthy people across ages. MiXCR, run by TCRdb on the 5' RACE reads, gives a single entry per CDR3 protein. This sample has 650,000 to 800,000 distinct CDR3 sequences, with 40% to 50% found just once. Sequencing was carried out using blood. Source of these receptors: a man in his sixties in good health. The CDR3 runs from the conserved cysteine through the conserved F or W. D genes are given only for firm matches. The size entry is marked missing in some rows and otherwise reads once, few, many or a size class.

d_gene	v_gene	j_gene	abundance	CDR3nt	CDR3aa
.	TRBV7-2	TRBJ2-7	.	TGTGCCAGCAGCTCACAGGGTTGTGAGCAGTACTTC	CASSSQGCEQYF
.	TRBV5-1	TRBJ1-1	few	TGCGCCAGCAGTTCGAGACCGGGCTACGTTGAAGCTTTCTTT	CASSSRPGYVEAFF
TRBD2	TRBV5-1	TRBJ2-7	few	TGCGCCAGCAGCGGGGGGGGGAGCAGCGTCTCCTACGAGCAGTACTTC	CASSGGGSSVSYEQYF
TRBD2	TRBV29-1	TRBJ2-5	few	TGCAGCGTTGACGGGGGGATAAGGGAGACCCAGTACTTC	CSVDGGIRETQYF
TRBD2	TRBV7-2	TRBJ2-5	.	TGTGCCAGCAGCTTAGTTGGTGGCGGGGGGATCCAAGAGACCCGGTACTTC	CASSLVGGGGIQETRYF
.	TRBV11-3	TRBJ1-1	.	TGTGCCAGCAGCAAAGGGGCGGGGGTGAACACTGAAGCTTTCTTT	CASSKGAGVNTEAFF
TRBD2	TRBV28	TRBJ2-5	.	TGTGCCAGCAGTACAAGCGGGGGGGTACGGGAGACCCAGTACTTC	CASSTSGGVRETQYF
TRBD2	TRBV2	TRBJ2-1	few	TGTGCCAGCAGGGAGCGGGGGTACTACAATGAGCAGTTCTTC	CASRERGYYNEQFF
TRBD1	TRBV5-5	TRBJ1-2	.	TGTGCCAGCAGCTGGGGACAGGACTCCTATGGCTACACCTTC	CASSWGQDSYGYTF
.	TRBV6-6	TRBJ2-7	.	TGTGCCAGCAGTTACTCGAAGGGGAGGTACGAGCAGTACTTC	CASSYSKGRYEQYF
.	TRBV7-9	TRBJ2-7	few	TGTGCCAGCAGCTTCTTAGCCACAACCTACGAGCAGTACTTC	CASSFLATTYEQYF
.	TRBV7-2	TRBJ2-7	few	TGTGCCAGCAGCTTTAGTCCGGTCGGGACGTACGAGCAGTACTTC	CASSFSPVGTYEQYF
TRBD1	TRBV5-1	TRBJ1-1	.	TGCGCCAGCAGAGAAATACCGGGACAGATGAACACTGAAGCTTTCTTT	CASREIPGQMNTEAFF
TRBD1	TRBV20-1	TRBJ1-5	.	TGCAGTGCAAAGACCGGGACAGGGGGCAATCAGCCCCAGCATTTT	CSAKTGTGGNQPQHF
.	TRBV5-3	TRBJ2-6	.	TGTGCCAGCAGCGATCCTAGGTTCTCTGGGGCCAACGTCCTGACTTTC	CASSDPRFSGANVLTF
.	TRBV29-1	TRBJ1-5	few	TGCAGCGTCTCGGGGCAAAATCAGCCCCAGCATTTT	CSVSGQNQPQHF
.	TRBV6-5	TRBJ2-3	.	TGTGCCAGCAACTCAGGGTCAGATACGCAGTATTTT	CASNSGSDTQYF